These T cell receptor beta chains were read from a single sample in a study of cytomegalovirus exposure and HLA in healthy donors. The table came from immunoSEQ multiplex PCR; TCRdb's copy has only in-frame clones and leaves some out. The sample includes 150,000 to 160,000 clones, around 79% seen only once; the top ten take around 7.2%. The sequencing sample was made of PBMCs. The receptors originated from a man between 25 and 39 years old in good health and CMV-seropositive. Each CDR3 is given with its conserved first and last residue. The order of the fields is D gene, clone size, V gene, J gene, CDR3 protein, CDR3 DNA. A D gene is named only where the DNA matches it firmly. A clone size is listed for some rows: how often the clone was seen (once, few, many), or a class if it is expanded.

>-|-|TRBV6-1|TRBJ1-3
CASLKEPGNTIYF
TGTGCCAGTTTGAAGGAGCCTGGAAACACCATATATTTT
>-|once|TRBV2|TRBJ2-2
CASSEAWQGTGELFF
TGTGCCAGCAGTGAAGCGTGGCAGGGCACCGGGGAGCTGTTTTTT
>TRBD1|-|TRBV11-2|TRBJ1-2
CASSFGQVGDYGYTF
TGTGCCAGCAGCTTTGGACAGGTCGGGGACTATGGCTACACCTTC
>TRBD1|-|TRBV5-1|TRBJ2-7
CASRGGQPYEQYF
TGCGCCAGCCGTGGGGGACAGCCTTACGAGCAGTACTTC
>-|-|TRBV7-9|TRBJ2-2
CASSLGRTANTGELFF
TGTGCCAGCAGCCTCGGCCGGACAGCGAACACCGGGGAGCTGTTTTTT
>TRBD1|-|TRBV11-1|TRBJ2-5
CASKIGQGASWETQYF
TGTGCCAGTAAAATTGGACAGGGGGCGTCCTGGGAGACCCAGTACTTC
>TRBD1|-|TRBV10-3|TRBJ2-7
CAISGTGREQYF
TGTGCCATCAGTGGGACAGGGAGAGAGCAGTACTTC
>TRBD2|-|TRBV30|TRBJ2-7
CACMRTGIYARTSGKPYEQYF
TGTGCCTGCATGAGAACAGGGATATATGCTAGGACTAGCGGGAAGCCCTACGAGCAGTACTTC
>-|-|TRBV9|TRBJ2-3
CASSGQTDTQYF
TGTGCCAGCAGCGGACAGACAGATACGCAGTATTTT
>-|-|TRBV28|TRBJ2-7
CASNDRISSYEQYF
TGTGCCAGCAATGACAGGATTAGCTCCTACGAGCAGTACTTC
>-|-|TRBV30|TRBJ1-4
CAWSGQTGRVEKLFF
TGTGCCTGGAGTGGCCAAACTGGGAGGGTTGAAAAACTGTTTTTT
>-|-|TRBV14|TRBJ1-3
CASSLNRDIIYYSGNTIYF
TGTGCCAGCAGCCTAAACCGGGACATTATTTACTACTCTGGAAACACCATATATTTT
>-|once|TRBV5-1|TRBJ2-3
CASSLGGGTDTQYF
TGCGCCAGCAGTCTAGGGGGGGGCACAGATACGCAGTATTTT
>TRBD2|-|TRBV6-5|TRBJ2-3
CASSYSLGGGTDTQYF
TGTGCCAGCAGTTACTCCCTGGGGGGGGGCACAGATACGCAGTATTTT
>TRBD1|-|TRBV30|TRBJ2-7
CAWSAGTGRPEQYF
TGTGCCTGGAGTGCCGGGACAGGGCGGCCCGAGCAGTACTTC
>-|-|TRBV30|TRBJ1-1
CAWRTRGTEAFF
TGTGCCTGGAGAACCCGGGGGACTGAAGCTTTCTTT
>-|-|TRBV6-5|TRBJ1-4
CASSPGPRQSEKLFF
TGTGCCAGCAGCCCCGGCCCCCGACAGAGTGAAAAACTGTTTTTT
>-|once|TRBV5-4|TRBJ1-1
CASSSPYVTGWTEAFF
TGTGCCAGCAGCTCACCTTACGTAACAGGGTGGACTGAAGCTTTCTTT
>TRBD2|-|TRBV5-4|TRBJ2-3
CASRGGGAATDTQYF
TGTGCCAGCAGGGGGGGAGGGGCGGCCACAGATACGCAGTATTTT
>TRBD2|-|TRBV9|TRBJ2-3
CASSVAGAGDTQYF
TGTGCCAGCAGCGTTGCGGGAGCGGGAGATACGCAGTATTTT
>TRBD1|-|TRBV30|TRBJ1-2
CAGTGEYSNYGYTF
TGTGCCGGGACAGGGGAGTACTCTAACTATGGCTACACCTTC
>TRBD2|-|TRBV28|TRBJ2-7
CASSFSSSGLSYEQYF
TGTGCCAGCAGTTTTTCATCTAGCGGTCTCTCCTACGAGCAGTACTTC
>TRBD1|-|TRBV28|TRBJ2-1
CASSPQGQGIYNEQFF
TGTGCCAGCAGTCCCCAGGGACAGGGGATATACAATGAGCAGTTCTTC
>TRBD2|-|TRBV27|TRBJ2-5
CASRELAASQETQYF
TGTGCCAGCAGGGAACTAGCGGCAAGCCAAGAGACCCAGTACTTC
>-|-|TRBV7-8|TRBJ2-3
CASSFLRGRGGDTQYF
TGTGCCAGCAGCTTCCTTAGAGGTCGGGGAGGAGATACGCAGTATTTT
>TRBD2|-|TRBV5-4|TRBJ2-1
CASRAGIQVGEQFF
TGTGCCAGCAGAGCGGGAATACAGGTTGGCGAGCAGTTCTTC
>TRBD2|-|TRBV11-3|TRBJ2-2
CASSITSGGTGELFF
TGTGCCAGCAGCATTACTAGCGGGGGTACCGGGGAGCTGTTTTTT
>-|-|TRBV27|TRBJ2-1
CASTEGQRYNEQFF
TGTGCCAGCACCGAGGGACAACGCTACAATGAGCAGTTCTTC
>TRBD1|-|TRBV9|TRBJ1-4
CASSTQTGGREKLFF
TGTGCCAGCAGCACCCAGACAGGGGGTCGAGAAAAACTGTTTTTT
>-|-|TRBV28|TRBJ1-1
CASTPYKFSAEAFF
TGTGCCAGCACCCCATATAAGTTCTCAGCTGAAGCTTTCTTT
>TRBD1|-|TRBV5-4|TRBJ2-5
CASSLRSGTGLQETQYF
TGTGCCAGCAGCTTGAGGTCGGGGACAGGGCTACAAGAGACCCAGTACTTC
>TRBD1|-|TRBV11-2|TRBJ1-6
CASSPGGVRGLNSPLHF
TGTGCCAGCAGCCCAGGGGGTGTAAGGGGGCTGAATTCACCCCTCCACTTT
>-|-|TRBV5-1|TRBJ1-2
CASSLTGVNGYTF
TGCGCCAGCAGCTTAACCGGAGTCAATGGCTACACCTTC